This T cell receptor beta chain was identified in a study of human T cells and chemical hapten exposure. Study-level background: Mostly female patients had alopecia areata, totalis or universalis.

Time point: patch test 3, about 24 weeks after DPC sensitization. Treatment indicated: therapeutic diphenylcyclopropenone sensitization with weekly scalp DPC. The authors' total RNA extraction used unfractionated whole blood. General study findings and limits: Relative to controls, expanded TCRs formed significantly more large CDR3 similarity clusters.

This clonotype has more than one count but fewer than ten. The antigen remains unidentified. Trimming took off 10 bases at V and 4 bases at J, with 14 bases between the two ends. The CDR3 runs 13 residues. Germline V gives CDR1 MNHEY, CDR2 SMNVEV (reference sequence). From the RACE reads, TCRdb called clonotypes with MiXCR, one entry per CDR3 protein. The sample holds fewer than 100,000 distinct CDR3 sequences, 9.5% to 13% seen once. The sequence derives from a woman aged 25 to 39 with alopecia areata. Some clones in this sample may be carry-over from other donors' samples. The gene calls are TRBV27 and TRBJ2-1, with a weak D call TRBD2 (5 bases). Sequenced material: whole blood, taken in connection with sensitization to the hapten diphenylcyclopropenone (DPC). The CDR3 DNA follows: TGTGCCACCGCCCCGGCGGGTTACAATGAGCAGTTCTTC. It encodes CATAPAGYNEQFF.